A few counts support the clone carrying this T cell receptor (beta chain). Its antigen is not identified. These data belong to a study of T cells in Graves' hyperthyroidism and ophthalmopathy. General study findings and limits: A model using 13 V-J features told ophthalmopathy apart from stable hyperthyroidism.

V gave up 8 bases and J gave up 5 bases, with 14 bases separating them. This CDR3 is built from 13 residues. Germline loops: CDR1 SGHAT, CDR2 FQNNGV. Amplified TCR beta CDR3 regions came from RNA transcripts. A first-round RT-PCR of the TCR CDR3 used the HTBI primer set. TCRdb fed the multiplex PCR reads into MiXCR, producing one record per CDR3 protein. The sample has hundreds of thousands of distinct CDR3 sequences, approximately 13% seen once. Patients were excluded because of uncontrolled infection, other autoimmune disease, pregnancy or lactation. Every diagnosis used clinical symptoms, serum thyroxine and TRAb, thyroid ultrasound and orbital computed tomography.

Sample: blood. The chain carries TRBV11-2 and TRBJ2-3; D is tentatively TRBD1 or TRBD2 (5 bases each). The origin of this receptor is a woman aged 25-40 years with Graves' hyperthyroidism. The CDR3 loop is CASRDVRLDTQYF. Written as DNA, the CDR3 is TGTGCCAGCCGGGACGTTAGGTTAGATACGCAGTATTTT.